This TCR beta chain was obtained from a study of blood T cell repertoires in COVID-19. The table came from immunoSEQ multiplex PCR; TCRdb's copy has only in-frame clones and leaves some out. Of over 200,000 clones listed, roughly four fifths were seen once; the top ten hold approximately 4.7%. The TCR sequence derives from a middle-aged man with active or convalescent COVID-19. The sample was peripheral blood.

CDR3 region: CASSFPRGGSGELFF. In DNA, the CDR3 is TGTGCCAGCAGCTTCCCGAGGGGGGGGTCCGGGGAGCTGTTTTTT. The chain has TRBV5-5 and TRBJ2-2, with a possible D match to TRBD2 (7 bases). The CDR3 loop spans 15 amino acids. CDR1 is SGHKS, CDR2 YYEKEE, per germline (reference sequence). The V end was cut by 2 bases, the J end by 6 bases, with 14 bases between.